A selection of T cell receptor beta chains follows, all from one sample in a study of blood T cell repertoires in COVID-19. The data were produced by immunoSEQ multiplex PCR, yet TCRdb's version contains in-frame clones alone and is incomplete. The sample includes 310,000 or so clones, roughly nine tenths of them seen just once. Source material: PBMCs or T cells enriched from blood (not recorded which). All receptors come from a woman in her thirties or forties who had recovered from COVID-19. The CDR3 runs from the conserved cysteine through the conserved F or W.

V gene: TRBV10-3; CDR3 protein: CAISRTSGTYEQYF
V gene: TRBV12-3/TRBV12-4; CDR3 protein: CASSLGPVYGYTF
V gene: TRBV5-6; CDR3 protein: CASSSIAGAITDTQYF
V gene: TRBV2; CDR3 protein: CASSEHGTSGRADEQFF
V gene: TRBV19; CDR3 protein: CASSPPGQYETQYF
V gene: TRBV7-9; CDR3 protein: CASSLAQRDYEQYF
V gene: TRBV4-2; CDR3 protein: CASSQGRDTGELFF
V gene: TRBV5-1; CDR3 protein: CASSWREGGEQYF
V gene: TRBV10-2; CDR3 protein: CASRGLAGVSTGELFF
V gene: TRBV7-2; CDR3 protein: CASSSGLAGLRREKTQYF
V gene: TRBV7-2; CDR3 protein: CASSQDRGLAFF
V gene: TRBV4-1; CDR3 protein: CASSQDSGSNQPQHF
V gene: TRBV6-5; CDR3 protein: CASSRGATSEKLFF
V gene: TRBV5-1; CDR3 protein: CASSFVAGDQPQHF
V gene: TRBV5-6; CDR3 protein: CASSLGARGRLETQYF
V gene: TRBV6-1; CDR3 protein: CASSEATEAFF
V gene: TRBV3-1/TRBV3-2; CDR3 protein: CASSQDSRTSGSYNEQFF
V gene: TRBV27; CDR3 protein: CASRGQGRGNSPLHF
V gene: TRBV4-3; CDR3 protein: CASSQDEGLDYGYTF
V gene: TRBV5-1; CDR3 protein: CASSSNTGALYGYTF
V gene: TRBV18; CDR3 protein: CASSPFGLEAFF
V gene: TRBV2; CDR3 protein: CASSLVMTGSYGYTF
V gene: TRBV7-2; CDR3 protein: CASSQLRSSHEQYF
V gene: TRBV19; CDR3 protein: CASSRGQMNTEAFF
V gene: TRBV5-3; CDR3 protein: CARTPNGDQVEQYF
V gene: TRBV4-2; CDR3 protein: CASSQDRRETQYF
V gene: TRBV5-1; CDR3 protein: CASSLEGPSDRGGETQYF
V gene: TRBV10-3; CDR3 protein: CAIAHGSEVNYYNEQFF
V gene: TRBV27; CDR3 protein: CASSLSSADTQYF
V gene: TRBV9; CDR3 protein: CASSDHGQAGSPLHF
V gene: TRBV30; CDR3 protein: CARGTSGRALPETQYF
V gene: TRBV18; CDR3 protein: CASSPQIGRNTEAFF
V gene: TRBV9; CDR3 protein: CASSEGTGGYEQYF
V gene: TRBV25-1; CDR3 protein: CASSPWGTGVQYYGYTF
V gene: TRBV2; CDR3 protein: CASSGQLMGRADTQYF
V gene: TRBV7-3; CDR3 protein: CASSSLTGGDTQYF
V gene: TRBV2; CDR3 protein: CASSKGVTGYGQYF
V gene: TRBV11-3; CDR3 protein: CASSLDGTGAYEQYF
V gene: TRBV7-9; CDR3 protein: CASSSRAGELFF
V gene: TRBV7-2; CDR3 protein: CASSPDPPSMREYEQYF
V gene: TRBV9; CDR3 protein: CASSPRQASSYEQYF
V gene: TRBV19; CDR3 protein: CASSFPRSSLAYEQYF
V gene: TRBV2; CDR3 protein: CASSVIALYNEQFF
V gene: TRBV7-2; CDR3 protein: CASSLAGPSGGSYEQYF
V gene: TRBV27; CDR3 protein: CASRDGPGLQADEQYF
V gene: TRBV13; CDR3 protein: CASSLGLASGTYHNEQFF
V gene: TRBV11-1; CDR3 protein: CASSRGSSYEQYF
V gene: TRBV19; CDR3 protein: CASSHRGGNEQYF
V gene: TRBV7-6; CDR3 protein: CASSLGATSGTSYEQYF
V gene: TRBV19; CDR3 protein: CASSRSAGNQPQHF
V gene: TRBV7-2; CDR3 protein: CASSNAGFPYNEQFF
V gene: TRBV11-2; CDR3 protein: CASSLTGRGEQYF
V gene: TRBV5-1; CDR3 protein: CASSLSGRSPYEQYF
V gene: TRBV5-6; CDR3 protein: CASSGRASGETDTQYF
V gene: TRBV4-2; CDR3 protein: CASSQDHPRATNEKLFF
V gene: TRBV6-5; CDR3 protein: CASSYSTGGRVYGYTF